Listed below are T cell receptor beta chains from one sample, sequenced in a study of blood T cell repertoires in COVID-19. TCRdb's table, derived via immunoSEQ multiplex PCR, lists solely in-frame clones and lacks some. The table has approximately 130,000 clones, approximately 84% seen once; the top ten hold about 16%. Sequencing was performed on peripheral blood. Receptors were obtained from a woman aged 45-59 years who had recovered from COVID-19. Each CDR3 is given with its conserved first and last residue. The D gene is left open where the match is weak. Clone sizes are given selectively: once, few, many, or a class where the clone is expanded.

j_call: TRBJ2-7
clone_size: -
v_call: TRBV12-3/TRBV12-4
d_call: -
cdr3_nt: TGTGCCAGCAGTTTATCCCGAGACTACGAGCAGTACTTC
cdr3_aa: CASSLSRDYEQYF

j_call: TRBJ1-6
clone_size: few
v_call: TRBV11-2
d_call: -
cdr3_nt: TGTGCCAGCAGCTTGGACTTGAATTCACCCCTCCACTTT
cdr3_aa: CASSLDLNSPLHF

j_call: TRBJ2-1
clone_size: -
v_call: TRBV6-2/TRBV6-3
d_call: -
cdr3_nt: TGTGCCAGCAGTGACCGCCTCAGGGGTGGTCGCAATGAGCAGTTCTTC
cdr3_aa: CASSDRLRGGRNEQFF

j_call: TRBJ2-3
clone_size: -
v_call: TRBV19
d_call: -
cdr3_nt: TGTGCCAGTAGTATCCCAGGGAAAGGAAGGGCACATACGCAGTATTTT
cdr3_aa: CASSIPGKGRAHTQYF

j_call: TRBJ1-1
clone_size: -
v_call: TRBV2
d_call: -
cdr3_nt: TGTGCCAGCCGTCCGGGGAACACTGAAGCTTTCTTT
cdr3_aa: CASRPGNTEAFF

j_call: TRBJ1-4
clone_size: -
v_call: TRBV18
d_call: TRBD1
cdr3_nt: TGTGCCAGCTCACCCCGGACAGGGGGCGGTGAAAAACTGTTTTTT
cdr3_aa: CASSPRTGGGEKLFF

j_call: TRBJ1-5
clone_size: -
v_call: TRBV29-1
d_call: -
cdr3_nt: TGCAGCGTTGGTGGCAGGGTGGGTCAGCCCCAGCATTTT
cdr3_aa: CSVGGRVGQPQHF

j_call: TRBJ2-3
clone_size: -
v_call: TRBV15
d_call: -
cdr3_nt: TGTGCCACCAGCAGAGATCCCAACGGGATGACAGATACGCAGTATTTT
cdr3_aa: CATSRDPNGMTDTQYF

j_call: TRBJ2-2
clone_size: -
v_call: TRBV5-1
d_call: -
cdr3_nt: TGCGCCAGCAGCAGACGGACTGGAAACACCGGGGAGCTGTTTTTT
cdr3_aa: CASSRRTGNTGELFF

j_call: TRBJ1-5
clone_size: -
v_call: TRBV19
d_call: TRBD1
cdr3_nt: TGTGCCAGTACCGCCGGGACAGGGGGCTTTCAGCCCCAGCATTTT
cdr3_aa: CASTAGTGGFQPQHF

j_call: TRBJ2-5
clone_size: -
v_call: TRBV11-3
d_call: -
cdr3_nt: TGTGCCAGCAGCCTCTCCTGGTCTAAGCGGACCCAGTACTTC
cdr3_aa: CASSLSWSKRTQYF

j_call: TRBJ2-7
clone_size: -
v_call: TRBV5-1
d_call: TRBD2
cdr3_nt: TGCGCCAGCAGCACAGGAGCGGGAGGGCGCAGCTACGAGCAGTACTTC
cdr3_aa: CASSTGAGGRSYEQYF

j_call: TRBJ1-1
clone_size: -
v_call: TRBV19
d_call: TRBD1
cdr3_nt: TGTGCCAGTACTCGGGACAGGCCACTTAGATCGAACACTGAAGCTTTCTTT
cdr3_aa: CASTRDRPLRSNTEAFF

j_call: TRBJ1-3
clone_size: -
v_call: TRBV7-8
d_call: -
cdr3_nt: TGTGCCAGCAAAGCCTACGGAGGGAAATTTGGAAACACCATATATTTT
cdr3_aa: CASKAYGGKFGNTIYF

j_call: TRBJ1-2
clone_size: few
v_call: TRBV9
d_call: -
cdr3_nt: TGTGCCAGCAGCGTAGGTTGGGGGGTGCCAGATGGCTACACCTTC
cdr3_aa: CASSVGWGVPDGYTF

j_call: TRBJ1-1
clone_size: -
v_call: TRBV11-3
d_call: -
cdr3_nt: TGTGCCAGCAGCTTTGGCGGCTTGAACACTGAAGCTTTCTTT
cdr3_aa: CASSFGGLNTEAFF

j_call: TRBJ1-4
clone_size: -
v_call: TRBV25-1
d_call: TRBD1
cdr3_nt: TGTGCCAGCAGCGGAGCCGGGACAGGGAACGAAAAACTGTTTTTT
cdr3_aa: CASSGAGTGNEKLFF

j_call: TRBJ1-5
clone_size: -
v_call: TRBV19
d_call: -
cdr3_nt: TGTGCCAGTAGTATAGGGGCTAATTACAATCAGCCCCAGCATTTT
cdr3_aa: CASSIGANYNQPQHF

j_call: TRBJ2-5
clone_size: -
v_call: TRBV7-9
d_call: TRBD2
cdr3_nt: TGTGCCAGCAGCCGTGGGGCTAGCGGGATTCAAGAGACCCAGTACTTC
cdr3_aa: CASSRGASGIQETQYF

j_call: TRBJ1-1
clone_size: once
v_call: TRBV18
d_call: TRBD1
cdr3_nt: TGTGCCAGCTCACCGGGACAGGGCTCAAACACTGAAGCTTTCTTT
cdr3_aa: CASSPGQGSNTEAFF

j_call: TRBJ1-2
clone_size: -
v_call: TRBV5-1
d_call: -
cdr3_nt: TGCGCCAGCAGCTTGGCCGGGGGAAACTCCTATGGCTACACCTTC
cdr3_aa: CASSLAGGNSYGYTF

j_call: TRBJ1-5
clone_size: -
v_call: TRBV19
d_call: -
cdr3_nt: TGTGCCAGTAGTATTTCAGATCTTCAGCCCCAGCATTTT
cdr3_aa: CASSISDLQPQHF

j_call: TRBJ2-5
clone_size: -
v_call: TRBV4-1
d_call: -
cdr3_nt: TGCGCCAGCAGCCAAGACCTCGAGGAGACCCAGTACTTC
cdr3_aa: CASSQDLEETQYF

j_call: TRBJ2-3
clone_size: -
v_call: TRBV7-8
d_call: TRBD2
cdr3_nt: TGTGCCAGCAGACTACTAGCGGGAGTTACAGATACGCAGTATTTT
cdr3_aa: CASRLLAGVTDTQYF

j_call: TRBJ2-7
clone_size: -
v_call: TRBV7-3
d_call: -
cdr3_nt: TGTGCCAGCAGCACGGGACTCAGTAACGGCGAGCAGTACTTC
cdr3_aa: CASSTGLSNGEQYF

j_call: TRBJ2-7
clone_size: -
v_call: TRBV7-2
d_call: TRBD1
cdr3_nt: TGTGCCAGCAGCTTAGCGGACAGGCGCTACGAGCAGTACTTC
cdr3_aa: CASSLADRRYEQYF

j_call: TRBJ1-4
clone_size: -
v_call: TRBV19
d_call: -
cdr3_nt: TGTGCCAGTAGCCCGGAAAACAGGGTGAGGGAAAAACTGTTTTTT
cdr3_aa: CASSPENRVREKLFF

j_call: TRBJ2-3
clone_size: -
v_call: TRBV12-3/TRBV12-4
d_call: -
cdr3_nt: TGTGCCAGCAGACCACTAGTCCCAGATACGCAGTATTTT
cdr3_aa: CASRPLVPDTQYF

j_call: TRBJ2-3
clone_size: -
v_call: TRBV5-1
d_call: -
cdr3_nt: TGCGCCAGCAGGTGGGGGGAGAGCACAGATACGCAGTATTTT
cdr3_aa: CASRWGESTDTQYF

j_call: TRBJ2-1
clone_size: -
v_call: TRBV4-1
d_call: -
cdr3_nt: TGCGCCAGCAGCCAAGTGGGGAGGTTGAATGAGCAGTTCTTC
cdr3_aa: CASSQVGRLNEQFF

j_call: TRBJ2-2
clone_size: -
v_call: TRBV3-1/TRBV3-2
d_call: TRBD1
cdr3_nt: TGTGCCAGCAGCCCTTCTTGGTGGGACAGGGGTATCACCGGGGAGCTGTTTTTT
cdr3_aa: CASSPSWWDRGITGELFF

j_call: TRBJ2-1
clone_size: few
v_call: TRBV24-1
d_call: TRBD2
cdr3_nt: TGTGCCACCAGTGATTTCTTGGCGGGAGTCTACAATGAGCAGTTCTTC
cdr3_aa: CATSDFLAGVYNEQFF

j_call: TRBJ2-3
clone_size: -
v_call: TRBV5-1
d_call: TRBD2
cdr3_nt: TGCGCCAGCAGCAATCCTAGCGGGGGGGCATTAGATACGCAGTATTTT
cdr3_aa: CASSNPSGGALDTQYF